The clone carrying this TCR beta chain occurred a few times. The antigen remains undetermined. Gene names follow the mouse nomenclature. The read ends 4 residues shy of where the CDR3 ends; the end is completed using the germline J gene. The study sorted pooled cutaneous lymph node cells by CD4, CD8alpha, NKG2D, NKG2ACE and other markers. This specimen belongs to a study of CD8+ T cells in alopecia areata. Findings of the study overall: Lesional scalp displayed greater clonality than normal scalp, most notably in alopecia totalis/universalis. Scalp sequencing also captures normal skin's resident alphabeta T cells.

RNA, once extracted, was reverse transcribed into cDNA for use as the sequencing template. Data came from immunoSEQ multiplex PCR; TCRdb stores just in-frame clones and leaves some out. Reported are about 9,100 clones, none seen only once; the ten largest carry under 20%. V was clipped by 1 base and J by 0 bases, with 8 bases between them. Germline CDR1 is FNHDT and CDR2 is SITEND (reference sequence). This CDR3 has 15 amino acids. J is TRBJ2-1 and V is TRBV19, with D tentatively TRBD1 (5 bases). The sequencing input was CD8+ T cells sorted from a lymph node. The TCR was taken from a C3H/HeJ mouse with alopecia areata. MHC haplotype of the strain: H2-k. The CDR3 sequence is CASSIQGYNYAEQFF. The sequenced part of the CDR3 DNA is TGTGCCAGCAGTATACAGGGCTATAACTATGCT.